This T cell receptor beta chain was identified during a study of CD8+CD57+ T cells in acquired aplastic anemia. Template material for TCR beta VDJ and CDR3 profiling consisted of genomic DNA. TCRdb used MiXCR to reprocess the reads, holding one entry per CDR3 protein. Of about 160,000 distinct CDR3 sequences in the sample, about 48% were seen once. The CDR3 length is 13 residues. The germline V and J ends were trimmed by 8 bases and 4 bases, with 9 bases remaining between them. The germline gives CDR1 SGHTA, CDR2 FQGTGA. This clonotype was sampled from a human donor in good health. J is TRBJ2-6 and V is TRBV7-3; D perhaps matches TRBD2 (5 bases). Specimen: sorted CD4+, CD8+, or CD8+CD57+ T cells (not recorded which) from PBMCs. The CDR3 here is CASASSGANVLTF. DNA of the CDR3: TGTGCCAGCGCTTCTAGCGGGGCCAACGTCCTGACTTTC.